Following are 9 T cell receptor beta chains from one sample sequenced in a study of blood T cells in healthy people across ages. Through a sample-barcoded 5' primer and a J-beta primer mix, a second PCR was run for roughly 6 to 11 cycles. TCRdb redid the calling of the 5' RACE reads with MiXCR, one entry per CDR3 protein. The sample gives under 1,100,000 distinct CDR3 sequences, under 30% of which show up once; 0.75% is in the top ten. This sample also belongs to another study, concerning T cells of mothers and their children.

The sequencing input was blood. The receptors were gathered from a girl aged 2 to 9 in good health.

This clonotype was seen a few times. The chain uses TRBV12-3 or TRBV12-4 and TRBJ1-2, with D tentatively TRBD1 (5 bases). V was shortened by 7 bases and J by 4 bases, with 16 bases between the two germline ends. The CDR3 length is 14 residues. The CDR3 reads CASTPGSSFYGYTF. Written as DNA, the CDR3 is TGTGCCAGCACCCCAGGGAGCAGCTTCTATGGCTACACCTTC.

J is TRBJ2-7 and V is TRBV11-2, with D possibly TRBD2 on 6 matching bases. V shed 8 bases and J shed 3 bases, with 17 bases lying between them. CDR3 length: 14 amino acids. Germline V lookup: CDR1 SGHAT, CDR2 FQNNGV. The chain's CDR3 is CASYGAGRDYEQYF. The CDR3, as DNA: TGTGCCAGCTACGGTGCGGGAAGGGACTACGAGCAGTACTTC.

In this sample, this clonotype turned up a few times. One junction end does not reproduce the germline sequence, and a read error may be involved. This chain uses TRBV12-3 or TRBV12-4 with TRBJ2-5; 7 bases agree with TRBD1. The CDR3 totals 16 residues. The DNA for the CDR3 is TGTGCTAGCAGTTCCGATTTACAGGGGTCGGGAGAGACCCAGTACTTC. The encoded protein is CASSSDLQGSGETQYF.

This clonotype has just a few counts. At one boundary the junction diverges from the germline segment, which might be a read error. The V and J genes are TRBV6-5 and TRBJ1-5; D unresolved. The germline gives CDR1 MNHEY, CDR2 SVGAGI. This CDR3 is 14 amino acids long. The CDR3 region is CASSSPGVNQSQHF. The CDR3 DNA reads TGTGCCAGCAGTTCCCCTGGGGTTAATCAGTCCCAGCATTTT.

This clonotype was observed a handful of times. This chain connects TRBV5-1 to TRBJ2-1, with TRBD2 matching 8 bases. V was pared by 2 bases and J by 7 bases, with 11 bases of the junction left unmatched. Looked up from germline, CDR1 is SGHRS and CDR2 is YFSETQ. CDR3 length: 16 residues. The CDR3 here is CASSFTTAGVGNEQFF. The CDR3 DNA follows: TGCGCCAGCAGCTTCACTACAGCGGGAGTCGGGAATGAGCAGTTCTTC.

The CDR3 protein is CASSQVSTGGFYEQYF. The CDR3, as DNA: TGCGCCAGCAGCCAAGTCTCGACAGGGGGATTCTACGAGCAGTACTTC. V is TRBV4-1 and J is TRBJ2-7; 9 nucleotides match TRBD1. V lost 1 base and J lost 3; bases outside the gene matches: 7. This CDR3 comprises 16 residues. CDR1 is MGHRA and CDR2 is YSYEKL in the germline V gene.

This clonotype has more than one count but fewer than ten. The chain has TRBV27 and TRBJ1-4; 9 positions match TRBD1. The germline CDR1 and CDR2 sequences are MNHEY and SMNVEV (reference sequence). The CDR3 is 13 residues long. After removal of 6 bases from V and 8 bases from J, the junction contained 4 bases not matched to a gene. DNA of the CDR3: TGTGCCAGCAGGGACAGGGGACCCGAAAAACTGTTTTTT. Its protein is CASRDRGPEKLFF. Drawing the rest from reference TRBV27 and TRBJ1-4, the complete variable domain is EAQVTQNPRYLITVTGKKLTVTCSQNMNHEYMSWYRQDPGLGLRQIYYSMNVEVTDKGDVPEGYKVSRKEKRNFPLILESPSPNQTSLYFCASRDRGPEKLFFGSGTQLSVL.

This rearrangement joins TRBV5-5 to TRBJ2-4; TRBD1 agrees at 9 bases. V shed 1 base, J shed 4 bases, and the junction held 3 bases outside the gene matches. This CDR3 is built from 15 residues. The germline V gene encodes CDR1 SGHKS and CDR2 YYEKEE (reference sequence). The CDR3 coding sequence is TGTGCCAGCAGCTTGCAGGGACAGGGAAAAAACATTCAGTACTTC. It specifies CASSLQGQGKNIQYF.

This chain links TRBV7-2 with TRBJ1-2; TRBD1 matches 7 bases. CDR1 and CDR2 (germline): SGHTA, FQGNSA. Germline trimming cut 2 bases from V and 6 bases from J; bases unmatched to any gene: 12. The CDR3 is 16 amino acids. CDR3 in DNA: TGTGCCAGCAGCTTAATCGGACAGGCGGTTTCAGATGGCTACACCTTC. It specifies CASSLIGQAVSDGYTF.